This TCR beta chain was recorded in a study of blood T cell repertoires in COVID-19. Study background: Material from acute and convalescent COVID-19 was sourced from the United States, Italy and Spain. Nucleic acid was either cDNA or gDNA, and it came from T cells, B-cell-depleted T cells, or PBMCs.

Comments on this clone: The sample holds other DNA sequences that translate to the same CDR3.

Clones were sequenced by immunoSEQ multiplex PCR, and TCRdb holds only the in-frame ones, with some missing. Of about 140,000 clones in the sample, around 88% were seen once. V was pared by 4 bases and J by 0 bases, with 7 bases between. From germline, CDR1 is KGHSH and CDR2 LQKENI. CDR3 size: 14 residues. Material: peripheral blood. The genes are TRBV18 and TRBJ1-5; D not certain. The sequence was obtained from a woman aged 60-70 years with acute or convalescent COVID-19. CDR3 protein: CASSQGVSNQPQHF. The CDR3 DNA sequence: TGTGCCAGCTCACAGGGAGTTAGCAATCAGCCCCAGCATTTT. Full variable domain (outside the CDR3, taken from reference TRBV18 and TRBJ1-5): NAGVMQNPRHLVRRRGQEARLRCSPMKGHSHVYWYRQLPEEGLKFMVYLQKENIIDESGMPKERFSAEFPKEGPSILRIQQVVRGDSAAYFCASSQGVSNQPQHFGDGTRLSIL.